This entry describes one TCR beta chain. The antigen is unknown. A second roughly 7 to 12 cycle PCR used barcoded and J-beta primers. TCRdb recomputed calls from the 5' RACE reads with MiXCR, one row per CDR3 protein. The sample shows hundreds of thousands of distinct CDR3 sequences, approximately 40% of them seen only once. The data stem from a study of blood T cells in healthy people across ages. Overall study findings and caveats: With donor CMV status unknown, expanded clonotype changes were possibly confounded. When set beside aged donors, long-lived donors presented more naive CD4+ cells and higher diversity.

Healthy Caucasian individuals from Russia aged about 6 to 90 served as donors. Looked up from germline, CDR1 is SEHNR and CDR2 is FQNEAQ (reference sequence). The V segment lost 1 base and the J segment 0 bases; nucleotides outside the gene matches: 10. This CDR3 region has 19 residues. This chain connects TRBV7-9 to TRBJ1-5, with 9 bases matching TRBD1. The sequence derives from a man at least 80 years old in good health. Sequencing input: blood. The CDR3 coding sequence is TGTGCCAGCAGCTTAGGGGGACAGGGACTTTCCCGTAGCAATCAGCCCCAGCATTTT. It yields the protein CASSLGGQGLSRSNQPQHF.